These 25 T cell receptor beta chains originate from one sample sequenced in a study of post-analysis software for immune sequencing data. Regarding the study as a whole: Included in a set of a few TRBV segments more frequent in patients than controls were TRBV5-6, TRBV5-1 and TRBV20-1.

Every TCR beta cDNA library bore unique molecular identifiers. TCRdb itself ran the PCR reads through MiXCR, one entry per CDR3 protein. The data show 500,000 to 600,000 distinct CDR3 sequences, 44% seen once. For these receptors, no antigen is known. The sequencing input was blood. The source is a girl under 18 with multiple sclerosis.

The V call is TRBV20-1, the J call TRBJ2-4, with 9 bases lining up with TRBD1. The J call may be wrong; the DNA end is better matched by TRBJ2-5. The CDR3 runs 16 residues. CDR1 is DFQATT and CDR2 is SNEGSKA in the germline V gene (reference sequence). The CDR3 is CSARGPDRGEWETQYF. The CDR3 DNA reads as TGCAGTGCTAGAGGACCTGACAGGGGGGAATGGGAGACCCAGTACTTC.

This chain connects TRBV20-1 to TRBJ2-1; TRBD2 agrees at 12 bases. CDR1 and CDR2 (germline): DFQATT, SNEGSKA (reference sequence). This CDR3 is built from 16 residues. Trimming removed 5 bases from V and 1 base from J; junction bases left unmatched: 6. CDR3 loop: CSALELAGGSYNEQFF. DNA of the CDR3: TGCAGTGCTCTTGAACTAGCGGGGGGTTCCTACAATGAGCAGTTCTTC.

The V gene is TRBV20-1, the J gene TRBJ2-1; the match to TRBD2 covers 8 bases. The V gene's germline CDR1 is DFQATT and CDR2 SNEGSKA (reference sequence). After removal of 0 bases from V and 7 bases from J, the junction contained 5 bases not matched to a gene. CDR3 length: 14 residues. This chain's CDR3 is CSARDGASGNEQFF. CDR3 nucleotides: TGCAGTGCTAGAGATGGGGCTAGCGGGAATGAGCAGTTCTTC.

In this sample, this clonotype turned up a few times. The chain has TRBV12-3 or TRBV12-4 and TRBJ2-5, with D unclear. The end of the DNA fits TRBJ2-7 better, so the J call may be wrong. The CDR3 loop spans 14 amino acids. The CDR3 DNA is TGTGCCAGCACGCCTCCGGGCCTCATCTACGAGCAGTACTTC. This codes for CASTPPGLIYEQYF.

This clonotype was picked up a small number of times. The chain uses TRBV5-5 and TRBJ2-7; D is ambiguous. Trimming took off 4 bases at V and 9 bases at J, with 14 bases between the two ends. Germline V gene sequence: CDR1 SGHKS, CDR2 YYEKEE (reference sequence). CDR3 length: 12 amino acids. The CDR3 nucleotides read TGTGCCAGCAGCATCTCAGGTATAAGGCAGTACTTC. Protein sequence: CASSISGIRQYF.

The chain carries TRBV11-2 and TRBJ2-5; no clear D. This CDR3 is built from 14 residues. CDR1 SGHAT and CDR2 FQNNGV come from the germline V gene. V dropped 5 bases and J dropped 0 bases, with 10 bases sitting between them. The CDR3 spells CASSRLRYQETQYF. The CDR3 bases are TGTGCCAGCAGCAGACTCAGGTACCAAGAGACCCAGTACTTC. The whole variable domain, filled in from reference TRBV11-2 and TRBJ2-5, reads EAGVAQSPRYKIIEKRQSVAFWCNPISGHATLYWYQQILGQGPKLLIQFQNNGVVDDSQLPKDRFSAERLKGVDSTLKIQPAKLEDSAVYLCASSRLRYQETQYFGPGTRLLVL.

This clonotype was counted a few times. The genes are TRBV20-1 and TRBJ2-3; 11 bases match TRBD2. Germline trimming cut 3 bases from V and 0 bases from J; bases unmatched to any gene: 5. This CDR3 has 16 residues. Per the germline V gene, CDR1 is DFQATT and CDR2 is SNEGSKA (reference sequence). The CDR3 nucleotides read TGCAGTGCTAGCGAGGGACTAGCGGCTAGCACAGATACGCAGTATTTT. It is translated as CSASEGLAASTDTQYF.

This clonotype has more than one count but fewer than ten. The chain uses TRBV2 and TRBJ2-7; either TRBD1 or TRBD2 may fit D (6 bases each). The CDR3 is made up of 13 amino acids. The germline gives CDR1 SNHLY, CDR2 FYNNEI. The V end lost 7 bases, the J end lost 5 bases, and 15 bases lay between the germline ends. CDR3 loop: CASTSKGGDEQYF. CDR3 bases: TGTGCCAGCACATCAAAGGGGGGCGACGAGCAGTACTTC.

This clonotype came up a few times. This sequence joins TRBV20-1 and TRBJ2-1; 10 bases fit TRBD2. The V and J ends lost 3 bases and 8 bases, in that order; junction bases with no gene match: 7. Germline CDR1 and CDR2: DFQATT and SNEGSKA (reference sequence). This CDR3 has 14 amino acids. The CDR3 DNA sequence: TGCAGTGCTAGGACGGTAGCGGGAGGCTATGAGCAGTTCTTC. This codes for CSARTVAGGYEQFF.

There are a few counts of this clonotype. The genes are TRBV4-1 and TRBJ2-7; 9 positions match TRBD1. V shed 2 bases and J 3 bases; nucleotides not matched to a gene: 8. The length of the CDR3 is 16 residues. Germline-derived CDR1 and CDR2 are MGHRA and YSYEKL. DNA of the CDR3: TGCGCCAGCAGCCAATTTTGGGGACAGGGTATCTACGAGCAGTACTTC. It codes for CASSQFWGQGIYEQYF.

This clonotype has only a few counts. V and J are TRBV7-9 and TRBJ1-2, with D perhaps matching TRBD1 (5 bases). The CDR3 has 13 amino acids. CDR1 is SEHNR and CDR2 is FQNEAQ in the germline V gene (reference sequence). V lost 6 bases to trimming and J lost 7 bases, with 15 bases between them. This chain's CDR3 is CASRLPLGGGYTF. In DNA form, the CDR3 reads TGTGCCAGCAGGCTCCCCCTGGGGGGTGGCTACACCTTC.

V and J are TRBV13 and TRBJ2-3; possibly TRBD1 or TRBD2 for D (6 bases each). V shed 0 bases and J shed 2 bases, with 12 bases lying between them. The germline CDR1 and CDR2 sequences are PRHDT and FYEKMQ (reference sequence). This CDR3 comprises 16 residues. This chain's CDR3 is CASSLGRGLATDTQYF. The CDR3 DNA is TGTGCCAGCAGCTTAGGCCGGGGGCTAGCCACAGATACGCAGTATTTT.

This clonotype was counted only a few times. The chain is built from TRBV20-1 and TRBJ1-2; 10 bases line up with TRBD1. The CDR3 extends over 14 amino acids. Germline CDR1 and CDR2: DFQATT and SNEGSKA (reference sequence). Losses at the gene ends were 4 bases for V and 4 bases for J; bases not matched to a gene: 6. CDR3: CSATDRGPGYGYTF. The CDR3, as DNA: TGCAGTGCTACTGACAGGGGGCCAGGCTATGGCTACACCTTC.

The rearrangement uses TRBV12-3 or TRBV12-4 and TRBJ2-1, with 15 bases identical to TRBD2. The CDR3 is 21 amino acids. V lost 6 bases, J lost 1 base, and 16 bases stayed unmatched. CDR3 loop: CASRNYHRGLAGGISYNEQFF. DNA of the CDR3: TGTGCCAGCAGGAACTACCACAGGGGACTAGCGGGAGGAATTTCCTACAATGAGCAGTTCTTC.

This sequence joins TRBV3-1 and TRBJ2-5; the D is unclear. The end of the DNA aligns better with TRBJ2-7, so the J call may be wrong. From germline, CDR1 is LGHDT and CDR2 YNNKEL (reference sequence). The length of the CDR3 is 12 residues. CDR3 sequence (DNA): TGTGCCAGCAGCCAAGCAGGCCACGAGCAGTACTTC. Its protein product is CASSQAGHEQYF.

V gene TRBV7-9 combines with J gene TRBJ1-1; D is undetermined. Trimming removed 5 bases at V and 0 bases at J, with 4 bases between. This CDR3 is built from 12 residues. Germline V gene sequence: CDR1 SEHNR, CDR2 FQNEAQ (reference sequence). This chain's CDR3 is CASSPMNTEAFF. As DNA, the CDR3 is TGTGCCAGCAGCCCCATGAACACTGAAGCTTTCTTT.

A few counts support this clonotype. The genes are TRBV12-3 or TRBV12-4 and TRBJ2-7; either TRBD1 or TRBD2 may fit D (5 bases each). The CDR3 runs to 13 residues. The germline V and J ends were trimmed by 2 bases and 9 bases, with 14 bases remaining between them. CDR3 nucleotides: TGTGCCAGCAGTTTACTGTCGAGGGGAGTGCAGTACTTC. It encodes CASSLLSRGVQYF.

This clonotype was picked up a small number of times. The rearrangement links TRBV20-1 to TRBJ2-4, with 10 bases fitting TRBD2. The J call could be wrong; TRBJ2-5 is a better fit for the DNA end. This CDR3 has 14 residues. Germline V lookup: CDR1 DFQATT, CDR2 SNEGSKA (reference sequence). CDR3 region: CSAKSLAGEETQYF. In DNA form, the CDR3 reads TGCAGTGCTAAGTCTCTAGCGGGGGAAGAGACCCAGTACTTC.

The genes are TRBV18 and TRBJ2-7, with a weak D call TRBD1 (6 bases). This CDR3 has 17 residues. Trimming took off 5 bases at V and 0 bases at J, with 20 bases between the two ends. Germline CDR1 reads KGHSH; CDR2 reads LQKENI. The CDR3 nucleotides read TGTGCCAGCTCAAATCACCCTGAGGGGGTGCTCTCCTACGAGCAGTACTTC. Translating gives CASSNHPEGVLSYEQYF.

This chain links TRBV10-3 with TRBJ2-7; 7 nucleotides line up with TRBD1. The CDR3 length is 14 residues. The V gene end was trimmed by 2 bases and the J gene end by 3 bases; junction bases not matched to a gene: 4. In germline, CDR1 is ENHRY, CDR2 SYGVKD. The CDR3 coding sequence is TGTGCCATCAGTGAGATAGGGGGCAACTACGAGCAGTACTTC. Translated: CAISEIGGNYEQYF.

The CDR3 DNA is TGTGCCAGCAGCGTACAGGACAGCATCTACGAGCAGTACTTC. Its translation is CASSVQDSIYEQYF. This chain uses TRBV11-3 with TRBJ2-5; perhaps TRBD1 as D (6 bases). TRBJ2-7 matches the DNA end more closely, so the J call is doubtful. CDR3 length: 14 amino acids. Per the germline V gene, CDR1 is SGHNT and CDR2 is YENEEA.

CDR3 DNA: TGTGCCAGCAGCCTCCGACCGAGAGACGCTTTCTTT. Translated, it gives CASSLRPRDAFF. The J gene is TRBJ1-1, the V gene TRBV13, with D unclear. The CDR3 is 12 residues long. The V and J ends lost 5 bases and 11 bases respectively, with 15 bases between them. Germline loops: CDR1 PRHDT, CDR2 FYEKMQ (reference sequence).

The chain is built from TRBV6-6 and TRBJ2-1, with a weak D call TRBD2 (6 bases). This CDR3 is 14 amino acids long. The V and J ends lost 7 bases and 8 bases respectively, with 18 bases between them. Germline-derived CDR1 and CDR2 are MNHNY and SVGAGI (reference sequence). CDR3 DNA: TGTGCCAGCATCCCAGTGGGGGGTGACGATGAGCAGTTCTTC. This gives the protein CASIPVGGDDEQFF.

The V and J genes are TRBV6-5 and TRBJ2-5; 8 nucleotides match TRBD1. The end of the DNA aligns better with TRBJ2-7, so the J call may be wrong. CDR1 and CDR2 (germline): MNHEY, SVGAGI. The CDR3 contains 15 residues. The CDR3 reads CASSYLDRALNEQYF. Written as DNA, the CDR3 is TGTGCCAGCAGTTACTTGGACAGGGCATTAAACGAGCAGTACTTC.

The chain uses TRBV10-3 and TRBJ1-2; TRBD1 is a possible D gene (5 bases). This CDR3 region has 17 residues. V dropped 6 bases and J dropped 5 bases, with 25 bases sitting between them. Germline lookup yields CDR1 ENHRY and CDR2 SYGVKD. The CDR3 loop is CAISKETASIPSYGYTF. In DNA form, the CDR3 reads TGTGCCATCAGCAAGGAGACAGCCTCTATACCCTCGTATGGCTACACCTTC.